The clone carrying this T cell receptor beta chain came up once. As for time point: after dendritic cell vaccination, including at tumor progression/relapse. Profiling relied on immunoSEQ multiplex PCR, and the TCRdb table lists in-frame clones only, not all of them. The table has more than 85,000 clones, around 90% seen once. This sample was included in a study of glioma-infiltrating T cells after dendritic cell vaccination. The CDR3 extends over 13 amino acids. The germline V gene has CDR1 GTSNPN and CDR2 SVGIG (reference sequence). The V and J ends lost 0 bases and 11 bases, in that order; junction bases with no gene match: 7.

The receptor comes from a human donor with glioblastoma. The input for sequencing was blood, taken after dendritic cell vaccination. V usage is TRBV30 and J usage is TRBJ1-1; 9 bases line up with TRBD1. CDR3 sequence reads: CAWSVGQGIGAFF. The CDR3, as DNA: TGTGCCTGGAGTGTAGGACAGGGGATCGGGGCTTTCTTT.